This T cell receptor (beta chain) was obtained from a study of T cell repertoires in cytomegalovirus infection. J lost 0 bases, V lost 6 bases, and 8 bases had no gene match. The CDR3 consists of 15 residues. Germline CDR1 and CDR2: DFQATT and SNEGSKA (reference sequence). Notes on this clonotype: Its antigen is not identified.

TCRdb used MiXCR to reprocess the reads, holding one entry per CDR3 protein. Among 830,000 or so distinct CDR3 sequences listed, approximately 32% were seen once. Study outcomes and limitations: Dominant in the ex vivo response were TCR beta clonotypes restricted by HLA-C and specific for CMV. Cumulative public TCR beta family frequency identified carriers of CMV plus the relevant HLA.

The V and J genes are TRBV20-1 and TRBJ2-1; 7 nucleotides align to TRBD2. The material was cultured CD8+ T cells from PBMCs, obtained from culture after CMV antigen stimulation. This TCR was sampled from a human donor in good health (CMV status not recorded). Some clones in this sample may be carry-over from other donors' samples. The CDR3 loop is CSARMGGSSYNEQFF. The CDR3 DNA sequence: TGCAGTGCCCGGATGGGGGGGAGCTCCTACAATGAGCAGTTCTTC.